Following are 32 T cell receptor beta chains from one sample sequenced in a study of PD-1 blockade in classical Hodgkin lymphoma. All trial patients relapsed after autologous stem cell transplantation. Assay used: immunoSEQ multiplex PCR; TCRdb lists only in-frame clones, some missing. The table includes approximately 6,700 clones, approximately 77% detected once. The specimen was peripheral blood mononuclear cells (PBMCs), collected before the second cycle of nivolumab. Every receptor here comes from a human donor with classical Hodgkin lymphoma.

This clone has just a few counts. The rearrangement joins TRBV6-5 to TRBJ1-1; possible D gene TRBD1, 6 bases. V shed 10 bases and J shed 8 bases, with 17 bases lying between them. This CDR3 spans 12 amino acids. Germline V lookup: CDR1 MNHEY, CDR2 SVGAGI. CDR3 coding DNA: TGTGCCACAAAATGGGGGCAGGGCGAAGCTTTCTTT. Translated, it gives CATKWGQGEAFF.

This clone was found a few times. The chain is built from TRBV9 and TRBJ2-2; a possible D gene is TRBD2 (6 bases). With 4 bases removed from V and 5 bases from J, the gap between germline ends came to 12 bases. The CDR3 is 14 amino acids. From germline, CDR1 is SGDLS and CDR2 YYNGEE. CDR3 protein: CASSFGRSTGELFF. For the CDR3, the DNA is TGTGCCAGCAGCTTCGGGAGAAGTACCGGGGAGCTGTTTTTT.

The CDR3, as DNA: TGCAGCGTTGAAGATAGGAAACAGAGCAATGAGCAGTTCTTC. Translation: CSVEDRKQSNEQFF. This sequence joins TRBV29-1 and TRBJ2-1; D uncertain. In germline, CDR1 is SQVTM, CDR2 ANQGSEA. V lost 0 bases, J lost 6 bases, and 12 bases lay in between. The CDR3 length is 14 residues.

The rearrangement uses TRBV28 and TRBJ2-2; maybe TRBD1 (6 bases). The V and J ends lost 6 bases and 3 bases respectively, with 14 bases between them. The CDR3 runs to 15 residues. Germline V gene sequence: CDR1 MDHEN, CDR2 SYDVKM. The CDR3 DNA reads TGTGCCAGCAGGGATACAGGGTCGCACACCGGGGAGCTGTTTTTT. Translating it yields CASRDTGSHTGELFF.

This chain connects TRBV11-2 to TRBJ2-1, with D tentatively TRBD2 (6 bases). This CDR3 comprises 13 residues. Germline CDR1 reads SGHAT; CDR2 reads FQNNGV. The V gene lost 3 bases and the J gene lost 9 bases, with 12 bases spanning the gap. CDR3 in DNA: TGTGCCAGCAGCTTTTCGGGAGTCCGTGAGCAGTTCTTC. This translates into CASSFSGVREQFF.

This chain uses TRBV27 with TRBJ2-7; D is perhaps TRBD1 (6 bases). Trimming took 5 bases from V and 1 from J, leaving 15 bases between them. CDR3 length: 15 amino acids. CDR1 is MNHEY, CDR2 SMNVEV, per germline (reference sequence). The CDR3 DNA is TGTGCCAGCAGTCCCGGTGAGGGGACATCCTACGAGCAGTACTTC. This sequence encodes CASSPGEGTSYEQYF.

The V call is TRBV9, the J call TRBJ2-1; 8 nucleotides line up with TRBD2. The germline gives CDR1 SGDLS, CDR2 YYNGEE. This CDR3 is 14 amino acids long. V was clipped by 0 bases and J by 9 bases; unmatched bases: 5. This CDR3 reads CASSVAGGDPEQFF. The DNA of the CDR3 is TGTGCCAGCAGCGTAGCGGGGGGGGACCCTGAGCAGTTCTTC.

This sequence joins TRBV5-1 and TRBJ1-1; maybe TRBD1 (5 bases). The length of the CDR3 is 15 residues. Germline V gene sequence: CDR1 SGHRS, CDR2 YFSETQ. Trimming removed 4 bases at V and 3 bases at J, with 16 bases between. CDR3 sequence reads: CASSATRGIDTEAFF. The CDR3 bases are TGCGCCAGCAGCGCCACGAGGGGTATTGACACTGAAGCTTTCTTT.

J is TRBJ2-3 and V is TRBV28; TRBD2 matches 8 bases. The CDR3 sequence is 16 residues long. Germline CDR1 is MDHEN and CDR2 is SYDVKM. V was pared by 7 bases and J by 2 bases, with 11 bases of the junction left unmatched. The CDR3 sequence: CASTESLAGFTDTQYF. The CDR3 DNA follows: TGTGCCAGCACCGAATCCTTAGCGGGATTCACAGATACGCAGTATTTT.

The gene calls are TRBV14 and TRBJ2-7; D not resolved. There are 16 residues in the CDR3. Per germline, CDR1 SGHDN and CDR2 FVKESK. V dropped 0 bases and J dropped 0 bases, with 12 bases sitting between them. CDR3: CASSQEFARNSYEQYF. The CDR3 nucleotides read TGTGCCAGCAGCCAAGAATTCGCACGGAACTCCTACGAGCAGTACTTC.

The chain combines TRBV6-6 with TRBJ2-1; 7 bases are shared with TRBD2. Germline V gene data show CDR1 as MNHNY and CDR2 as SVGAGI (reference sequence). V shed 6 bases, J shed 10 bases, and the junction held 3 bases outside the gene matches. This CDR3 contains 11 residues. CDR3 residues: CASSGGIEQFF. The CDR3 DNA is TGTGCCAGCAGCGGGGGGATCGAGCAGTTCTTC.

V usage is TRBV27 and J usage is TRBJ1-1, with D perhaps matching TRBD1 (6 bases). CDR3 length: 11 amino acids. Looked up from germline, CDR1 is MNHEY and CDR2 is SMNVEV (reference sequence). Trimming took 6 bases from V and 6 from J, leaving 8 bases between them. This CDR3 reads CASRTGPEAFF. DNA of the CDR3: TGTGCCAGCAGGACAGGACCTGAAGCTTTCTTT.

This sequence joins TRBV28 and TRBJ1-1, with no clear D. V shed 6 bases and J shed 4 bases, with 15 bases lying between them. CDR3 size: 14 residues. CDR1 MDHEN and CDR2 SYDVKM come from the germline V gene. The CDR3 is CASRSVTEGTEAFF. CDR3 coding DNA: TGTGCCAGCAGGTCCGTAACGGAGGGCACTGAAGCTTTCTTT.

The chain employs TRBV5-1 and TRBJ2-2, with TRBD1 as a possible D gene (5 bases). CDR3 length equals 16 residues. The germline V and J ends were trimmed by 0 bases and 0 bases, with 9 bases remaining between them. Germline loops: CDR1 SGHRS, CDR2 YFSETQ. DNA for the CDR3: TGCGCCAGCAGCTTGGTAGCAGGGTCGAACACCGGGGAGCTGTTTTTT. It encodes CASSLVAGSNTGELFF.

This clone was counted between two and nine times. The chain combines TRBV5-5 with TRBJ2-2; D is perhaps TRBD1 (5 bases). Germline CDR1 reads SGHKS; CDR2 reads YYEKEE (reference sequence). V was trimmed by 7 bases and J by 4 bases, leaving 11 bases between them. The CDR3 loop spans 13 amino acids. CDR3 in amino acids: CASQGQGTGELFF. The CDR3 region has the DNA TGTGCCAGCCAAGGACAAGGCACCGGGGAGCTGTTTTTT.

The chain uses TRBV9 and TRBJ2-3; no reliable D call. CDR1 is SGDLS, CDR2 YYNGEE, per germline. Trimming left V 3 bases short and J 4 bases short, with 15 bases between. The CDR3 is 15 residues long. The CDR3 spells CASSANSFRADTQYF. CDR3 sequence (DNA): TGTGCCAGCAGCGCTAACAGTTTCCGCGCAGATACGCAGTATTTT.

The rearrangement joins TRBV10-3 to TRBJ1-2; D perhaps matches TRBD1 (6 bases). CDR3 length: 15 residues. Trimming took 2 bases from V and 2 from J, leaving 12 bases between them. The germline CDR1 and CDR2 sequences are ENHRY and SYGVKD. The CDR3 region is CAISEAGARNYGYTF. CDR3 DNA: TGTGCCATCAGTGAGGCAGGGGCAAGGAACTATGGCTACACCTTC.

V gene TRBV28 combines with J gene TRBJ2-2; tentative D call: TRBD1 (5 bases). The CDR3 is 15 residues long. Germline V lookup: CDR1 MDHEN, CDR2 SYDVKM. Trimming removed 5 bases at V and 4 bases at J, with 14 bases between. The DNA for the CDR3 is TGTGCCAGCAGTCCCGGCCAGGGTGGCACCGGGGAGCTGTTTTTT. This translates into CASSPGQGGTGELFF.

The genes are TRBV28 and TRBJ1-5, with a possible D match to TRBD1 (5 bases). V shed 2 bases and J shed 2 bases, with 13 bases lying between them. Germline V gene sequence: CDR1 MDHEN, CDR2 SYDVKM. The CDR3 totals 16 residues. CDR3 region: CASSLTLAGGNQPQHF. The CDR3 DNA reads as TGTGCCAGCAGTTTAACCCTTGCGGGGGGCAATCAGCCCCAGCATTTT.

This rearrangement joins TRBV2 to TRBJ2-7; 8 bases align to TRBD2. The ends lost 7 bases at V and 4 bases at J; junction bases unmatched: 18. CDR1 is SNHLY, CDR2 FYNNEI, per germline. This CDR3 contains 17 residues. Written as DNA, the CDR3 is TGTGCCAGCATCGGGGGCGGATTAGCGGGGAGATCTTACGAGCAGTACTTC. The encoded protein is CASIGGGLAGRSYEQYF.

The genes are TRBV4-1 and TRBJ2-1; 8 positions agree with TRBD2. CDR3 length equals 17 residues. In germline, CDR1 is MGHRA, CDR2 YSYEKL. With V trimmed by 0 bases and J by 0 bases, 4 bases remained unmatched. The CDR3 DNA reads as TGCGCCAGCAGCCAAGAAGGCAGCGGGAGCTCCTACAATGAGCAGTTCTTC. As protein: CASSQEGSGSSYNEQFF.

The V call is TRBV9, the J call TRBJ2-3; TRBD2 matches at 11 bases. Trimming at V came to 0 bases and at J to 0 bases, leaving 6 bases not matched to a gene. The CDR3 length is 18 residues. Germline V CDR1 and CDR2: SGDLS, YYNGEE. The CDR3 region has the DNA TGTGCCAGCAGCGTAGAGGCGACTAGCGGGGTTAGCACAGATACGCAGTATTTT. As protein: CASSVEATSGVSTDTQYF.

The chain is built from TRBV4-3 and TRBJ1-4, with 7 bases lining up with TRBD1. The CDR3 covers 15 residues. V dropped 0 bases and J dropped 7; count of bases not matched to a gene: 5. CDR1 and CDR2 from the germline V gene are LGHNA and YSLEER. In nucleotides, the CDR3 is TGCGCCAGCAGCCAAGAAACCAGGGGGGGTGAAAAACTGTTTTTT. Its protein is CASSQETRGGEKLFF.

This chain connects TRBV28 to TRBJ2-2; TRBD1 matches 8 bases. Unmatched junction bases numbered 10, after V lost 6 bases and J lost 4 bases. Looked up from germline, CDR1 is MDHEN and CDR2 is SYDVKM. CDR3 length: 16 amino acids. As DNA, the CDR3 is TGTGCCAGCAGAGCCACGGACAGGGCAGGCACCGGGGAGCTGTTTTTT. Translating gives CASRATDRAGTGELFF.

This clone was counted a single time. V is TRBV6-1 and J is TRBJ1-1, with D maybe TRBD1 (6 bases). The CDR3 runs 15 residues. Trimming pared 0 bases from V and 4 bases from J, leaving 12 bases between. CDR1 is MNHNS, CDR2 SASEGT, per germline. CDR3 sequence: CASSEAEGGGTEAFF. The CDR3 nucleotides read TGTGCCAGCAGTGAAGCGGAGGGGGGCGGCACTGAAGCTTTCTTT.

This clone was detected only once. The chain couples TRBV21-1 to TRBJ1-4. TRBV21-1 is a recognized pseudogene. The length of the CDR3 is 14 residues. The CDR3: CASIWDGPFVGLFF. CDR3 in DNA: TGTGCCAGCATCTGGGACGGACCTTTTGTTGGACTGTTTTTT.

As DNA, the CDR3 is TGTGCCAGCAGCTTAGAGGGACAGGGTGATGGCTACACCTTC. Translated, it gives CASSLEGQGDGYTF. The chain is built from TRBV7-9 and TRBJ1-2; TRBD1 matches at 9 bases. Germline V CDR1 and CDR2: SEHNR, FQNEAQ (reference sequence). The CDR3 is 14 residues long. J gave up 6 bases and V 1 base, and 3 bases lay outside the gene matches.

The chain recombines TRBV28 with TRBJ2-5; D is perhaps TRBD2 (5 bases). The CDR3 length is 16 residues. The germline CDR1 and CDR2 sequences are MDHEN and SYDVKM. The germline V and J ends were trimmed by 6 bases and 1 base, with 18 bases remaining between them. The CDR3 protein is CASSPGLHTSQETQYF. CDR3 DNA: TGTGCCAGCAGCCCAGGACTCCACACTTCCCAAGAGACCCAGTACTTC.

The V and J genes are TRBV29-1 and TRBJ2-5, with 9 bases identical to TRBD2. CDR3 length: 14 amino acids. Trimming at V came to 4 bases and at J to 4 bases, leaving 7 bases not matched to a gene. CDR1 is SQVTM, CDR2 ANQGSEA, per germline. DNA for the CDR3: TGCAGCGTTGCCTCTAGCGGGATGGGAGAGACCCAGTACTTC. Its protein is CSVASSGMGETQYF.

The rearrangement links TRBV30 to TRBJ1-2; TRBD1 agrees at 9 bases. V lost 3 bases, J lost 5 bases, and 7 bases stayed unmatched. The CDR3 has 14 residues. CDR1 is GTSNPN, CDR2 SVGIG, per germline (reference sequence). Written as DNA, the CDR3 is TGTGCCTGGAGCCGGGGACAGGGATCATATGGCTACACCTTC. It encodes CAWSRGQGSYGYTF. Full variable domain (missing parts from reference TRBV30 and TRBJ1-2): SQTIHQWPATLVQPVGSPLSLECTVEGTSNPNLYWYRQAAGRGLQLLFYSVGIGQISSEVPQNLSASRPQDRQFILSSKKLLLSDSGFYLCAWSRGQGSYGYTFGSGTRLTVV.

V gene TRBV7-2 combines with J gene TRBJ2-7; D is undetermined. The CDR3 covers 12 residues. V was pared by 5 bases and J by 0 bases, with 5 bases between. Germline V gene data show CDR1 as SGHTA and CDR2 as FQGNSA. The CDR3 DNA sequence: TGTGCCAGCAGCCTAACCTCCTACGAGCAGTACTTC. Translated: CASSLTSYEQYF.

This clone was observed a handful of times. The chain combines TRBV28 with TRBJ1-1, with D hard to call. Between the trimmed V and J ends, which lost 10 bases and 2 bases, there was a span of 8 bases. The length of the CDR3 is 11 residues. Per the germline V gene, CDR1 is MDHEN and CDR2 is SYDVKM. CDR3 residues: CAISKNTEAFF. DNA for the CDR3: TGTGCCATTTCAAAAAACACTGAAGCTTTCTTT.